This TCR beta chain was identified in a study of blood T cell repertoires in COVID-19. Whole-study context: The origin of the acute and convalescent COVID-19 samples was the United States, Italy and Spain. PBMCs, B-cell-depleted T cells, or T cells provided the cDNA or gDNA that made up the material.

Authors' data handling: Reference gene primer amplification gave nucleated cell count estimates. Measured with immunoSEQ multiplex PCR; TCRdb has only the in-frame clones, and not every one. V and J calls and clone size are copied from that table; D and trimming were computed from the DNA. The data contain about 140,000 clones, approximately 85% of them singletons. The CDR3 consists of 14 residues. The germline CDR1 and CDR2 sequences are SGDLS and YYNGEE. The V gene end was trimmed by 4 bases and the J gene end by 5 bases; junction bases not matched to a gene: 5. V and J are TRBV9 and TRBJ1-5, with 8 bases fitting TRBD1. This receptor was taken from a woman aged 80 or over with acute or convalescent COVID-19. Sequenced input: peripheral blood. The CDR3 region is CASSLTGAYQPQHF. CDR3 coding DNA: TGTGCCAGCAGCTTGACAGGGGCGTATCAGCCCCAGCATTTT.